This record looks at one TCR beta chain sequence and its context. Its antigen is unknown. The source of the sample is a study of cytomegalovirus exposure and HLA in healthy donors. On the study more broadly: Approximately 80 million unique TCRs, all from HLA-typed donors, were included in an early release of the data. Study-level points and caveats: An analysis done earlier found most TCR beta V segments productive about 87% or about 30% of the time.

PCR employed 60 Vbeta and 13 Jbeta primers. Data came from immunoSEQ multiplex PCR; TCRdb stores just in-frame clones and leaves some out. The top ten hold less than 8% of the sample, which has tens of thousands of clones, about 82% seen once. Germline V CDR1 and CDR2: GTSNPN, SVGIG (reference sequence). Between the trimmed V and J ends, which lost 4 bases and 2 bases, there was a span of 18 bases. The CDR3 runs to 17 residues. Sequences were obtained from PBMCs. The TCR sequence derives from a man aged 30 to 39 in good health and CMV-seronegative. V and J are TRBV30 and TRBJ1-6, with D perhaps TRBD1 (6 bases). CDR3 region: CAWKPGEWNTYNSPLHF. The DNA of the CDR3 is TGTGCCTGGAAACCAGGGGAGTGGAATACCTATAATTCACCCCTCCACTTT.